This T cell receptor beta chain was documented in a study of blood T cell repertoires in COVID-19. Study-level information: Italy, Spain and the United States were the sources of the convalescent and acute COVID-19 samples. From T cells, B-cell-depleted T cells, or PBMCs came the material, which was cDNA or gDNA.

Authors' data handling: How many nucleated cells were present was estimated from reference gene primer amplification. Data came from immunoSEQ multiplex PCR; TCRdb stores just in-frame clones and leaves some out. Clone size and V and J calls were adopted from that table, with D and trimming inferred from the DNA. The sample has around 200,000 clones; roughly 81% are singletons. V lost 3 bases to trimming and J lost 3 bases, with 6 bases between them. Germline V gene lookup returns CDR1 MDHEN and CDR2 SYDVKM. This CDR3 spans 12 amino acids. This sequence originates from a woman older than 75 with acute or convalescent COVID-19. Sequencing was carried out using peripheral blood. This chain links TRBV28 with TRBJ2-7, with unresolved D. CDR3 residues: CASSFPSYEQYF. The CDR3 DNA sequence: TGTGCCAGCAGTTTCCCCAGCTACGAGCAGTACTTC.